This T cell receptor (beta chain) is from a study of beta chain features in type 1 diabetes. Background on the study: The patients were much like the healthy donors in age, gender and cell yields.

This clone was counted once. Every isolated RNA sample was fully reverse transcribed, so sequencing captured expressed TCRB transcripts. Some clones are missing from TCRdb's copy, which holds only in-frame ones; the method was immunoSEQ multiplex PCR. Of around 160,000 clones in the sample, around 50% were seen once. The germline V gene has CDR1 SGHAT and CDR2 FQNNGV. This CDR3 has 12 amino acids. Trimming pared 5 bases from V and 5 bases from J, leaving 8 bases between. This clonotype originated in a man between 18 and 29 years old in good health. Sequencing was performed on Tregs from blood. The chain uses TRBV11-2 and TRBJ2-3; D is uncertain. The CDR3 protein is CASSPGLDTQYF. The DNA for the CDR3 is TGTGCCAGCAGCCCCGGGTTAGATACGCAGTATTTT.